These 18 T cell receptor beta chains were all obtained from the same sample, sequenced in a study of cytomegalovirus exposure and HLA in healthy donors. Primers included in the PCR were 60 Vbeta and 13 Jbeta primers. Only in-frame clones appear in the TCRdb table, and some are missing; sequencing was by immunoSEQ multiplex PCR. The sample records approximately 150,000 clones, less than 85% being singletons. What was sequenced was PBMCs. Source of these receptors: a man in his forties or fifties in good health and CMV-seronegative.

The gene calls are TRBV28 and TRBJ2-5; D unclear. Germline V gene lookup returns CDR1 MDHEN and CDR2 SYDVKM. V gave up 3 bases and J gave up 1 base, with 9 bases separating them. The CDR3 extends over 14 amino acids. The CDR3, as DNA: TGTGCCAGCAGTTTGAGGCAGACCCAAGAGACCCAGTACTTC. It is translated as CASSLRQTQETQYF. Full variable domain (missing parts from reference TRBV28 and TRBJ2-5): DVKVTQSSRYLVKRTGEKVFLECVQDMDHENMFWYRQDPGLGLRLIYFSYDVKMKEKGDIPEGYSVSREKKERFSLILESASTNQTSMYLCASSLRQTQETQYFGPGTRLLVL.

The genes are TRBV10-1 and TRBJ2-3; D not certain. The V gene lost 4 bases and the J gene lost 2 bases, with 16 bases spanning the gap. The CDR3 spans 16 residues. Germline V lookup: CDR1 WNHNN, CDR2 SYGVQD (reference sequence). The CDR3 DNA sequence: TGCGCCAGCAGTGGCGCTGATTCTCCCTCCACAGATACGCAGTATTTT. Protein: CASSGADSPSTDTQYF.

The rearrangement joins TRBV7-9 to TRBJ1-1, with 12 bases matching TRBD1. Trimming at V came to 4 bases and at J to 5 bases, leaving 11 bases not matched to a gene. CDR1 and CDR2 (germline): SEHNR, FQNEAQ (reference sequence). The CDR3 runs to 17 residues. The chain's CDR3 is CASSSSPGQGARTEAFF. For the CDR3, the DNA is TGTGCCAGCAGCTCTTCTCCGGGACAGGGGGCTCGGACTGAAGCTTTCTTT.

This clone was observed a few times. The J gene is TRBJ2-1, the V gene TRBV27; 8 nucleotides line up with TRBD2. Germline assignment: CDR1 MNHEY and CDR2 SMNVEV (reference sequence). CDR3 length equals 13 residues. V lost 9 bases, J lost 4 bases, and 5 bases stayed unmatched. For the CDR3, the DNA is TGTGCCAGTACTAGCGGCCTATACAATGAGCAGTTCTTC. It specifies CASTSGLYNEQFF.

This clone was picked up one time. The chain employs TRBV19 and TRBJ1-5; D might be TRBD1 (5 bases). Germline loops: CDR1 LNHDA, CDR2 SQIVND (reference sequence). The CDR3 is 16 residues long. V lost 7 bases and J 5 bases, leaving 21 bases between the germline ends. The CDR3 DNA reads as TGTGCCAGTACCTTTCAGGTGGGCGGGGGTGATCAGCCCCAGCATTTT. Translation gives CASTFQVGGGDQPQHF.

CDR3 DNA sequence: TGTGCCAGCAGCCAAGGACTAGCGGCAAACACCGGGGAGCTGTTTTTT. Translating gives CASSQGLAANTGELFF. This sequence joins TRBV5-4 and TRBJ2-2, with 10 positions matching TRBD2. J was trimmed by 2 bases and V by 4 bases; bases with no gene match: 5. There are 16 residues in the CDR3. In germline, CDR1 is SGHNT, CDR2 YYREEE (reference sequence). The full variable domain, completed using reference TRBV5-4 and TRBJ2-2, is ETGVTQSPTHLIKTRGQQVTLRCSSQSGHNTVSWYQQALGQGPQFIFQYYREEENGRGNFPPRFSGLQFPNYSSELNVNALELDDSALYLCASSQGLAANTGELFFGEGSRLTVL.

This sequence joins TRBV28 and TRBJ1-3, with no clear D. CDR1 and CDR2 from the germline V gene are MDHEN and SYDVKM. The CDR3 runs 15 residues. The V gene lost 1 base and the J gene lost 7 bases, with 14 bases spanning the gap. CDR3 sequence: CASSLSLAVGNTIYF. In nucleotides, the CDR3 is TGTGCCAGCAGTTTATCCCTGGCAGTCGGGAACACCATATATTTT.

The CDR3 reads CSVEDSSGNTIYF. The CDR3 nucleotides read TGCAGCGTTGAAGACAGCTCTGGAAACACCATATATTTT. This rearrangement joins TRBV29-1 to TRBJ1-3; D not certain. This CDR3 is 13 amino acids long. The V gene's germline CDR1 is SQVTM and CDR2 ANQGSEA. V lost 0 bases to trimming and J lost 0 bases, with 3 bases between them.

J is TRBJ1-3 and V is TRBV7-9, with D unresolved. V lost 4 bases to trimming and J lost 8 bases, with 21 bases between them. Germline V gene data show CDR1 as SEHNR and CDR2 as FQNEAQ (reference sequence). This CDR3 contains 16 residues. This chain's CDR3 is CASSSIARDLGDTIYF. CDR3 coding DNA: TGTGCCAGCAGCTCAATCGCGCGGGATTTGGGTGACACCATATATTTT.

This clone came up a few times. The chain combines TRBV6-1 with TRBJ2-3; D is unclear. The ends were cut back, 2 bases at V and 1 base at J, with 10 bases in the middle. This CDR3 contains 15 residues. Germline lookup yields CDR1 MNHNS and CDR2 SASEGT. The CDR3 is CASSESGAGTDTQYF. CDR3 nucleotides: TGTGCCAGCAGTGAATCCGGAGCCGGCACAGATACGCAGTATTTT.

This sequence joins TRBV5-1 and TRBJ1-2; the match to TRBD1 covers 8 bases. The V gene's germline CDR1 is SGHRS and CDR2 YFSETQ. V was pared by 0 bases and J by 8 bases, with 12 bases of the junction left unmatched. The CDR3 has 16 residues. The CDR3 coding sequence is TGCGCCAGCAGCTTGGGTCCGAGGACAGGGTTCTTCGGCTACACCTTC. Translated: CASSLGPRTGFFGYTF.

The genes are TRBV2 and TRBJ1-1; 9 bases fit TRBD1. V was pared by 4 bases and J by 4 bases, with 7 bases of the junction left unmatched. This CDR3 spans 15 amino acids. Per the germline V gene, CDR1 is SNHLY and CDR2 is FYNNEI. CDR3 bases: TGTGCCAGCAGTGCGGGACAGGGCACATTCACTGAAGCTTTCTTT. Protein: CASSAGQGTFTEAFF.

The chain uses TRBV6-5 and TRBJ2-7; TRBD2 is a possible D gene (6 bases). The V gene lost 2 bases and the J gene lost 3 bases, with 11 bases spanning the gap. This CDR3 is built from 14 residues. Per germline, CDR1 MNHEY and CDR2 SVGAGI. The CDR3 loop is CASSYRLGDYEQYF. DNA of the CDR3: TGTGCCAGCAGTTACCGACTAGGGGACTACGAGCAGTACTTC.

J is TRBJ2-5 and V is TRBV4-3; 8 bases match TRBD1. The CDR3 has 14 amino acids. Germline CDR1 reads LGHNA; CDR2 reads YSLEER. Trimming took 3 bases from V and 1 from J; bases not matched to a gene: 1. The CDR3 protein is CASSQGTGQETQYF. CDR3 nucleotide sequence: TGCGCCAGCAGCCAGGGGACAGGCCAAGAGACCCAGTACTTC.

This clone occurred once. The rearrangement links TRBV2 to TRBJ2-4; TRBD2 agrees at 10 bases. The CDR3 runs to 20 residues. Germline V gene data show CDR1 as SNHLY and CDR2 as FYNNEI. The junction had 13 bases not matched to a gene; V was cut back by 2 bases and J by 0 bases. For the CDR3, the DNA is TGTGCCAGCAGTGAAAGGGTAGCGGGGGGTGGGTCCCTAGCCAAAAACATTCAGTACTTC. This gives the protein CASSERVAGGGSLAKNIQYF.

The gene calls are TRBV6-1 and TRBJ2-5; a weak D match, TRBD1 (6 bases). The germline V gene encodes CDR1 MNHNS and CDR2 SASEGT. Trimming took 7 bases from V and 3 from J, leaving 9 bases between them. This CDR3 has 12 amino acids. The CDR3 loop is CASKAGEETQYF. The CDR3 coding sequence is TGTGCCAGCAAGGCAGGGGAAGAGACCCAGTACTTC.

V is TRBV28 and J is TRBJ2-7; the D gene is possibly TRBD1 (6 bases). The CDR3 loop spans 15 amino acids. Germline CDR1 reads MDHEN; CDR2 reads SYDVKM. Trimming shortened V by 6 bases and J by 1 base, and 16 bases separated the two germline ends. CDR3 residues: CASRLPGTISYEQYF. The DNA of the CDR3 is TGTGCCAGCAGATTACCCGGGACAATTTCCTACGAGCAGTACTTC. The full variable domain, rest sourced from reference TRBV28 and TRBJ2-7, is DVKVTQSSRYLVKRTGEKVFLECVQDMDHENMFWYRQDPGLGLRLIYFSYDVKMKEKGDIPEGYSVSREKKERFSLILESASTNQTSMYLCASRLPGTISYEQYFGPGTRLTVT.

There are a few counts of this clone. The gene calls are TRBV18 and TRBJ2-1; 10 nucleotides agree with TRBD2. Germline loops: CDR1 KGHSH, CDR2 LQKENI. V shed 3 bases and J 5 bases; nucleotides not matched to a gene: 10. This CDR3 comprises 17 residues. The CDR3 sequence is CASSPAASGSRDNEQFF. The CDR3 DNA is TGTGCCAGCTCACCGGCGGCTAGCGGGAGTAGGGACAATGAGCAGTTCTTC. The full variable domain, its missing parts supplied by reference TRBV18 and TRBJ2-1, is NAGVMQNPRHLVRRRGQEARLRCSPMKGHSHVYWYRQLPEEGLKFMVYLQKENIIDESGMPKERFSAEFPKEGPSILRIQQVVRGDSAAYFCASSPAASGSRDNEQFFGPGTRLTVL.